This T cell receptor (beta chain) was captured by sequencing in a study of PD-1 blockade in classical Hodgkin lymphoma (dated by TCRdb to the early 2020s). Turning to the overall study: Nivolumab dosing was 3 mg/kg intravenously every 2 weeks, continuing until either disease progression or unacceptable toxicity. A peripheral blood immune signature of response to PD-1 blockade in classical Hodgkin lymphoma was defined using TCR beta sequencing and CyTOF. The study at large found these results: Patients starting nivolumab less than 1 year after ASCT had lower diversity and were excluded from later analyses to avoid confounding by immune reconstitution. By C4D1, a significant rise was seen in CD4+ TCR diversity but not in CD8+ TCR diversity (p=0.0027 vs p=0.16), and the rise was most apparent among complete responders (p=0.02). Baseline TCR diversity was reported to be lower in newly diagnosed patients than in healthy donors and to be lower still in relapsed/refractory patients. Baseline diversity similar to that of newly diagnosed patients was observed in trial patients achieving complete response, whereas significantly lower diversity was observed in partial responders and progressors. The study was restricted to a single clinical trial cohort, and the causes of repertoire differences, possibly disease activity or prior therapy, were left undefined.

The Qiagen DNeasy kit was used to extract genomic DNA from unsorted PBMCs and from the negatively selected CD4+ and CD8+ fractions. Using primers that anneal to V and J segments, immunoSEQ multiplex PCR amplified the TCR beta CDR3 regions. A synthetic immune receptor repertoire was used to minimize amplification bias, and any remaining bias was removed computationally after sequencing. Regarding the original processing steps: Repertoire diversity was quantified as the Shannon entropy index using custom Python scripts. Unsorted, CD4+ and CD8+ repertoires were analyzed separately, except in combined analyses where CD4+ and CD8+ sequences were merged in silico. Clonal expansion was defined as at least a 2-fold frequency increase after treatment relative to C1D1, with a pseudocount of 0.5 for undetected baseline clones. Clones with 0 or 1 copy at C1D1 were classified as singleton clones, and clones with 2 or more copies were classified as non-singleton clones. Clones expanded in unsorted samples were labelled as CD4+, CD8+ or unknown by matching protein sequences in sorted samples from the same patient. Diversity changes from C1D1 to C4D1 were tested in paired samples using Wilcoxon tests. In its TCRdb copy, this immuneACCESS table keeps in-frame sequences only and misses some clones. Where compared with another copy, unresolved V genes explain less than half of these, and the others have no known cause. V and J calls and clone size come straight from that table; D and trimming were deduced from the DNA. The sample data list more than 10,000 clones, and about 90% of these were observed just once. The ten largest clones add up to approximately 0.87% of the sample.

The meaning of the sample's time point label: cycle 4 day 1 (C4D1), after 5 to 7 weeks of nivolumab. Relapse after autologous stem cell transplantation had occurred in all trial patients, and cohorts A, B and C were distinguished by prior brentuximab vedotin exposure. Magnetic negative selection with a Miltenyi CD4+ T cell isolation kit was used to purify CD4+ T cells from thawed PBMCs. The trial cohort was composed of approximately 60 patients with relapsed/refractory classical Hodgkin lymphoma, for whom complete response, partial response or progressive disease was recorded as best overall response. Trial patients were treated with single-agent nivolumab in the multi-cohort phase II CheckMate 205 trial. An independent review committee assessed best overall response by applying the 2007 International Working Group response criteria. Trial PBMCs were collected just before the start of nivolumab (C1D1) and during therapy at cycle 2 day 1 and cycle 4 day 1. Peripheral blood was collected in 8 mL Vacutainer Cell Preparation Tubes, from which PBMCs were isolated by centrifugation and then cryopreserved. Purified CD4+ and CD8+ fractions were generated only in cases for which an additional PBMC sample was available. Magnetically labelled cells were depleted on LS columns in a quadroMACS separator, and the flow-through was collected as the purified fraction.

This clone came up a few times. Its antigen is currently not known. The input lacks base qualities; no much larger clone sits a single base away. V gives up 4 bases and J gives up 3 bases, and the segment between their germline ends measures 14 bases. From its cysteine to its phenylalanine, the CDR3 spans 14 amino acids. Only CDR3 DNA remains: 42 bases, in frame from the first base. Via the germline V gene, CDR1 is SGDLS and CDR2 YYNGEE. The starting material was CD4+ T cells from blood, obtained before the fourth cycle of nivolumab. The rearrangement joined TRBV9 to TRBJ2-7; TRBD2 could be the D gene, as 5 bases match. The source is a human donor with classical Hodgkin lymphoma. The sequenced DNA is TGTGCCAGCAGCCCGCGGGCCAACAACTACGAGCAGTACTTC. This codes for CASSPRANNYEQYF.